The present entry profiles one TCR beta chain with its context. Its target is not known. The data are from a study of blood T cells in healthy people across ages. The study, taken as a whole, reports: Relative to aged donors, long-lived donors carried more naive CD4+ cells and displayed higher diversity.

The draw of peripheral blood yielded ten milliliters from each donor. A second PCR of 7 to 11 cycles used a sample-barcoded 5' primer and a J-beta primer mix. Each cDNA molecule was tagged by a template-switch adaptor with 12 random nucleotides. TCRdb redid the calling of the 5' RACE reads with MiXCR, one entry per CDR3 protein. The sample yields over a million distinct CDR3 sequences, around 45% seen once. This CDR3 has 11 residues. CDR1 is GTSNPN and CDR2 is SVGIG in the germline V gene (reference sequence). V gave up 3 bases and J gave up 10 bases; unmatched junction bases: 0. The receptor's source is a woman aged 55 to 70 in good health. The J gene is TRBJ2-1, the V gene TRBV30; 10 positions match TRBD2. The sample comprised blood. This CDR3 reads CAWRLAGEQFF. The CDR3 DNA reads TGTGCCTGGAGACTAGCGGGGGAGCAGTTCTTC.